Below, 16 T cell receptor beta chains from the same sample are listed, as sequenced in a study of T cells in Graves' hyperthyroidism and ophthalmopathy (dated 2019 in TCRdb). The method was multiplex PCR. TCRdb names Illumina HiSeq 2000 as the instrument used. Amplification of TCR beta CDR3 regions was carried out from RNA transcripts. For the first round of RT-PCR on the TCR CDR3, the HTBI primer set was used together with the Qiagen OneStep RT-PCR kit. TCRdb took the public reads, trimmed them with fastp at Q25, ran MiXCR for clone calling and kept in-frame beta chains. Identical CDR3 protein sequences are pooled into one entry, listed with their most common genes and DNA. The sample records roughly 800,000 distinct CDR3 sequences, 35% to 40% of which are singletons. The ten largest account for approximately 10% of the sample. The material sequenced was blood. The receptors here all came from a man aged 18 to 29 with Graves' hyperthyroidism.

This chain uses TRBV6-5 with TRBJ1-1; possible D gene TRBD1, 6 bases. Germline V lookup: CDR1 MNHEY, CDR2 SVGAGI. The CDR3 sequence is 14 residues long. Trimming shortened V by 2 bases and J by 4 bases, and 11 bases separated the two germline ends. CDR3 residues: CASSYRQAGTEAFF. The CDR3 DNA reads TGTGCCAGCAGTTACCGACAGGCGGGCACTGAAGCTTTCTTT.

This clonotype was found once. V usage is TRBV5-4 and J usage is TRBJ1-6; the D gene is possibly TRBD1 (6 bases). The germline CDR1 and CDR2 sequences are SGHNT and YYREEE (reference sequence). This CDR3 has 15 residues. V was clipped by 3 bases and J by 12 bases, with 19 bases between them. This chain's CDR3 is CASSSWAGTIRPLHF. DNA for the CDR3: TGTGCCAGCAGCTCATGGGCAGGGACAATTCGACCCCTCCACTTT.

In its sample, this clonotype was seen a few times. The junction differs from germline at one of its ends, possibly a read error. J is TRBJ2-5 and V is TRBV7-7; 7 nucleotides line up with TRBD1. The CDR3 covers 16 residues. Germline loops: CDR1 SSHAT, CDR2 FNYEAQ (reference sequence). The chain's CDR3 is CASSPRTGRDAKTQYF. CDR3 DNA: TGTGCTAGCAGCCCCCGGACAGGAAGGGACGCAAAGACCCAGTACTTC.

There are a few counts of this clonotype. This sequence joins TRBV5-1 and TRBJ2-2; D is ambiguous. CDR1 SGHRS and CDR2 YFSETQ come from the germline V gene. V lost 1 base to trimming and J lost 6 bases, with 7 bases between them. The CDR3 loop spans 13 amino acids. Here the CDR3 reads CASSLLIAGELFF. DNA for the CDR3: TGCGCCAGCAGCTTGCTCATCGCCGGGGAGCTGTTTTTT.

The rearrangement links TRBV7-3 to TRBJ1-3; D is ambiguous. Germline CDR1 SGHTA, CDR2 FQGTGA. Deletions cut 0 bases from V and 3 bases from J, with 15 bases between. This CDR3 has 17 residues. CDR3 DNA: TGTGCCAGCAGCTTAACCCCCGCCAGGCGGAGTGGAAACACCATATATTTT. Translation gives CASSLTPARRSGNTIYF.

This clonotype came up many times. V gene TRBV7-3 combines with J gene TRBJ2-5; a possible D gene is TRBD2 (6 bases). V was trimmed by 1 base and J by 2 bases, leaving 11 bases between them. Germline V lookup: CDR1 SGHTA, CDR2 FQGTGA. The CDR3 covers 15 residues. CDR3 nucleotide sequence: TGTGCCAGCAGCTTAAGTGGCGGGATTCAAGAGACCCAGTACTTC. This codes for CASSLSGGIQETQYF.

This clonotype was detected many times. This chain connects TRBV29-1 to TRBJ2-2; D is uncertain. The CDR3 is 14 amino acids. V was cut by 4 bases and J by 5 bases, with 14 bases left in between. Looked up from germline, CDR1 is SQVTM and CDR2 is ANQGSEA. The CDR3 bases are TGCAGCGTTGTGACAAAAGGAAGGACCGGGGAGCTGTTTTTT. This translates into CSVVTKGRTGELFF.

The V call is TRBV4-1, the J call TRBJ2-2; no clear D. Germline CDR1 is MGHRA and CDR2 is YSYEKL. Trimming stripped 0 bases from V and 5 bases from J, with 7 bases between. The CDR3 sequence is 14 residues long. This CDR3 reads CASSQEGWTGELFF. In DNA, the CDR3 is TGCGCCAGCAGCCAAGAAGGGTGGACCGGGGAGCTGTTTTTT.

The chain uses TRBV20-1 and TRBJ1-1; D gene ambiguous. Trimming shortened V by 8 bases and J by 6 bases, and 16 bases separated the two germline ends. From germline, CDR1 is DFQATT and CDR2 SNEGSKA (reference sequence). This CDR3 contains 12 residues. This chain's CDR3 is CSTHSRVAEAFF. The CDR3 DNA reads TGCAGTACCCACTCGAGGGTCGCTGAAGCTTTCTTT.

This clonotype was counted many times. The chain employs TRBV7-2 and TRBJ2-6; D perhaps matches TRBD2 (5 bases). With 5 bases removed from V and 1 base from J, the gap between germline ends came to 9 bases. The CDR3 is 15 amino acids. The germline CDR1 and CDR2 sequences are SGHTA and FQGNSA. The DNA for the CDR3 is TGTGCCAGCAGCCCGAGGGTGTCTGGGGCCAACGTCCTGACTTTC. Protein product: CASSPRVSGANVLTF.

The chain joins TRBV7-9 to TRBJ1-5; D is undetermined. Looked up from germline, CDR1 is SEHNR and CDR2 is FQNEAQ (reference sequence). This CDR3 comprises 14 residues. Trimming stripped 1 base from V and 3 bases from J, with 7 bases between. CDR3 nucleotide sequence: TGTGCCAGCAGCTTAGGGGCGCCCAATCAGCCCCAGCATTTT. Encoded protein: CASSLGAPNQPQHF.

This clonotype was recorded many times. V and J are TRBV12-3 or TRBV12-4 and TRBJ1-2, with D possibly matching TRBD1 (5 bases). The CDR3 contains 14 residues. Trimming pared 6 bases from V and 7 bases from J, leaving 18 bases between. CDR3 in amino acids: CASSTHAGGAGYTF. CDR3 nucleotide sequence: TGTGCCAGCAGCACGCACGCCGGGGGTGCTGGCTACACCTTC.

This clonotype was seen repeatedly, ten times or more. The chain has TRBV7-6 and TRBJ2-5, with TRBD2 matching over 8 bases. V dropped 3 bases and J dropped 4; count of bases not matched to a gene: 4. This CDR3 contains 14 residues. Looked up from germline, CDR1 is SGHVS and CDR2 is FNYEAQ. The CDR3 DNA follows: TGTGCCAGCAGCTTCGGGACTAGAGGAGAGACCCAGTACTTC. Amino acids: CASSFGTRGETQYF. The entire variable domain, with the rest obtained from reference TRBV7-6 and TRBJ2-5, is as follows: GAGVSQSPRYKVTKRGQDVALRCDPISGHVSLYWYRQALGQGPEFLTYFNYEAQQDKSGLPNDRFSAERPEGSISTLTIQRTEQRDSAMYRCASSFGTRGETQYFGPGTRLLVL.

This clonotype was observed a handful of times. The J gene is TRBJ2-2, the V gene TRBV7-3; a weak D match, TRBD1 (6 bases). Trimming took off 5 bases at V and 4 bases at J, with 17 bases between the two ends. Germline V lookup: CDR1 SGHTA, CDR2 FQGTGA. The CDR3 extends over 16 amino acids. The CDR3 DNA is TGTGCCAGCAGCACAAACAGGGAAAGGACCACCGGGGAGCTGTTTTTT. It yields the protein CASSTNRERTTGELFF.

This clonotype was seen repeatedly, ten times or more. The chain combines TRBV9 with TRBJ1-4, with 8 bases matching TRBD1. Per germline, CDR1 SGDLS and CDR2 YYNGEE. This CDR3 has 15 residues. V trimming: 3 bases; J trimming: 0 bases; junction bases outside the gene matches: 1. CDR3: CASSATGATNEKLFF. In DNA form, the CDR3 reads TGTGCCAGCAGCGCGACAGGGGCAACTAATGAAAAACTGTTTTTT.

This clonotype was seen many times. The V call is TRBV2, the J call TRBJ2-5, with TRBD1 as a possible D gene (5 bases). Trimming took off 7 bases at V and 0 bases at J, with 9 bases between the two ends. CDR3 length equals 13 residues. Germline loops: CDR1 SNHLY, CDR2 FYNNEI. The CDR3 region is CASNGAYQETQYF. CDR3 nucleotide sequence: TGTGCCAGCAATGGGGCTTACCAAGAGACCCAGTACTTC.